The sequence of this T cell receptor (beta chain) was determined in a study of human T cells and chemical hapten exposure. Time point described: pre-sensitization, week 0. As for treatment: therapeutic diphenylcyclopropenone sensitization with weekly scalp DPC. TCRdb re-called the RACE reads through MiXCR, storing one row per CDR3 protein. Here the sample spans approximately 370,000 distinct CDR3 sequences, 5% to 6.5% being singletons. The J segment lost 8 bases and the V segment lost 6 bases, leaving 9 bases of the junction unmatched. The germline CDR1 and CDR2 sequences are MNHEY and SVGAGI. The CDR3 is 14 residues long.

Source: whole blood, taken in connection with sensitization to the hapten diphenylcyclopropenone (DPC). The chain uses TRBV6-5 and TRBJ2-4; TRBD2 aligns across 8 bases. This sequence was found in a woman between 18 and 30 years old with alopecia areata. Some clones in this sample may be carry-over from other donors' samples. As DNA, the CDR3 is TGTGCCAGCAGCTATACAGCGGGGGCGGACATTCAGTACTTC. This gives the protein CASSYTAGADIQYF.